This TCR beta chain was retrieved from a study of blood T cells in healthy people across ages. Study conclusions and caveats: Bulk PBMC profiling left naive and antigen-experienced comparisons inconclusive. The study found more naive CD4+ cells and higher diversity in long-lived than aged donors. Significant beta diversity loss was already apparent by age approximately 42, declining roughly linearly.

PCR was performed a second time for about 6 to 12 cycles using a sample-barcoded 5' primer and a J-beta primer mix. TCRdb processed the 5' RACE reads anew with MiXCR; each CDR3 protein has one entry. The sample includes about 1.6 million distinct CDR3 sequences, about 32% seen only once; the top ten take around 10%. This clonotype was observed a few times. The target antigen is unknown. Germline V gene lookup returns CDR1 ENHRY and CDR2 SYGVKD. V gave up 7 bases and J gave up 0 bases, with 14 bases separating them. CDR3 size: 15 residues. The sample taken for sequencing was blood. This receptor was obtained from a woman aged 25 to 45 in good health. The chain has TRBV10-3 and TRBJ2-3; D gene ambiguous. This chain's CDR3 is CAINTDGSSTDTQYF. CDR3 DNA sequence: TGTGCCATCAATACGGACGGAAGTAGCACAGATACGCAGTATTTT.